The sequence of this T cell receptor (beta chain) was determined in a study of CD4 T cells in relation to SARS-CoV-2 and coronaviruses. Study-wide background: ViraFEST: roughly 9-day antigen culture of PBMCs, then TCR beta CDR3 sequencing.

Survey-level TCR-beta sequencing used DNA from CEF-cultured naive and memory CD4+ T cells. The data were produced by immunoSEQ multiplex PCR, yet TCRdb's version contains in-frame clones alone and is incomplete. The repertoire holds 35,000 to 45,000 clones, with about 80% as singletons. For approximately 10 days, approximately 10^5 sorted CD4+ cells grew with T cell-depleted PBMCs and CEF. Trimming cost V 4 bases and J 7 bases, with 15 bases left between them. Germline V CDR1 and CDR2: SGHNT, YYREEE (reference sequence). The CDR3 runs 14 residues. This clone was seen a few times. The antigen is unknown.

Sequenced material: naive CD4+ T cells from PBMCs, cultured in vitro. Documented subset: naive CD4+ T cells isolated by negative enrichment. This chain connects TRBV5-4 to TRBJ2-1, with D perhaps matching TRBD1 (6 bases). This clonotype was sampled from an adult with COVID-19. Here the CDR3 reads CASSGRAGTNEQFF. The CDR3 DNA is TGTGCCAGCAGCGGAAGAGCAGGGACAAATGAGCAGTTCTTC.